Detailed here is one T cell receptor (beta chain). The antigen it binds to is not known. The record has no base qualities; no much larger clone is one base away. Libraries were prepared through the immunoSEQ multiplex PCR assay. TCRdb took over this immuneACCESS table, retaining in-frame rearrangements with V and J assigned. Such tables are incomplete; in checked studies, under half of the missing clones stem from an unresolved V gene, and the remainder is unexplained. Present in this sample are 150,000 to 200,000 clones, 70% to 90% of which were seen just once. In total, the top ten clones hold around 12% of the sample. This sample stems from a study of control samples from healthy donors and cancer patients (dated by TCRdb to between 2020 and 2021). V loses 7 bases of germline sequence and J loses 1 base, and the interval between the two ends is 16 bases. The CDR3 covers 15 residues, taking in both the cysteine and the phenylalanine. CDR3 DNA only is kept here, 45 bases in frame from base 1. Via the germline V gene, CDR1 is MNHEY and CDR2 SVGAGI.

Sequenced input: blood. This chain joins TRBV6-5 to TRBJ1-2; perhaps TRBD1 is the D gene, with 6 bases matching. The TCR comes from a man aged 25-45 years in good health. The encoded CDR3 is CASTTRDTINYGYTF. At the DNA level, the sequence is TGTGCCAGCACGACCCGGGACACAATTAACTATGGCTACACCTTC.